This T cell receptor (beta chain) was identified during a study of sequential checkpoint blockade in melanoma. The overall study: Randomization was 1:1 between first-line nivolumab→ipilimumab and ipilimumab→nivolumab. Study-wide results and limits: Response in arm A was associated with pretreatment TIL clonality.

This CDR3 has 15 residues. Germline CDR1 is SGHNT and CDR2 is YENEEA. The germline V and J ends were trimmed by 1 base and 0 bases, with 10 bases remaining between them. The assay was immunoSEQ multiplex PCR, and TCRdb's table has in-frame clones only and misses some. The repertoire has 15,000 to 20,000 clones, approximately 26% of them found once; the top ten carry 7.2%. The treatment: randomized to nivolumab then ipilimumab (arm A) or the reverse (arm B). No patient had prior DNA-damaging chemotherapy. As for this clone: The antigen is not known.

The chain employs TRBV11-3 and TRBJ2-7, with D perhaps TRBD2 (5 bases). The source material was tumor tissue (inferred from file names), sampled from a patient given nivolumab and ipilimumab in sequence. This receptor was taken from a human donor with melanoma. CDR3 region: CASSLVVGNSYEQYF. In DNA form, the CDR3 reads TGTGCCAGCAGCTTAGTGGTCGGGAACTCCTACGAGCAGTACTTC.